These T cell receptor beta chains were read from a single sample in a study of cytomegalovirus exposure and HLA in healthy donors. The data were produced by immunoSEQ multiplex PCR, yet TCRdb's version contains in-frame clones alone and is incomplete. This repertoire comprises about 130,000 clones; its ten largest clones make up under 1.3%. The specimen sequenced was PBMCs. These receptors originate from a man between 18 and 35 years old in good health and CMV-seronegative. The CDR3 runs from the conserved cysteine through the conserved F or W. Each record gives: D gene, J gene, V gene, CDR3 protein, CDR3 DNA. The D gene is left open where the match is weak.

d_call: TRBD1
j_call: TRBJ2-7
v_call: TRBV7-9
cdr3_aa: CASSQDRDSYEQYF
cdr3_nt: TGTGCCAGCAGTCAAGACAGGGACTCCTACGAGCAGTACTTC

d_call: -
j_call: TRBJ1-1
v_call: TRBV28
cdr3_aa: CASSLAMNAFF
cdr3_nt: TGTGCCAGCAGTTTGGCCATGAATGCTTTCTTT

d_call: -
j_call: TRBJ2-7
v_call: TRBV18
cdr3_aa: CASSSKDSYEQYF
cdr3_nt: TGTGCCAGCTCATCAAAGGACAGCTACGAGCAGTACTTC

d_call: -
j_call: TRBJ1-5
v_call: TRBV10-1
cdr3_aa: CASNNLRTLNSNQPQHF
cdr3_nt: TGCGCCAGCAATAATCTTCGGACACTAAATAGCAATCAGCCCCAGCATTTT

d_call: -
j_call: TRBJ1-2
v_call: TRBV5-8
cdr3_aa: CASSLLMSYSNYGYTF
cdr3_nt: TGTGCCAGCAGCCTTCTTATGTCTTACTCTAACTATGGCTACACCTTC

d_call: -
j_call: TRBJ2-7
v_call: TRBV27
cdr3_aa: CASSLSLTASPYEQYF
cdr3_nt: TGTGCCAGCAGTTTATCTCTAACAGCAAGTCCCTACGAGCAGTACTTC

d_call: -
j_call: TRBJ2-5
v_call: TRBV15
cdr3_aa: CATTISGAETQYF
cdr3_nt: TGTGCCACCACTATCTCAGGGGCGGAGACCCAGTACTTC

d_call: -
j_call: TRBJ2-1
v_call: TRBV7-9
cdr3_aa: CASSLSQSYNEQFF
cdr3_nt: TGTGCCAGCAGCTTGAGCCAATCCTACAATGAGCAGTTCTTC

d_call: -
j_call: TRBJ1-5
v_call: TRBV6-1
cdr3_aa: CASTPWGQRNQPQHF
cdr3_nt: TGTGCCAGCACCCCCTGGGGGCAGCGCAATCAGCCCCAGCATTTT

d_call: -
j_call: TRBJ2-3
v_call: TRBV28
cdr3_aa: CASSSSEDTKDTQYF
cdr3_nt: TGTGCCAGCAGTTCGTCCGAGGACACTAAAGATACGCAGTATTTT

d_call: -
j_call: TRBJ1-5
v_call: TRBV19
cdr3_aa: CASSIATQGYQPQHF
cdr3_nt: TGTGCCAGTAGTATAGCCACACAGGGCTATCAGCCCCAGCATTTT

d_call: TRBD1
j_call: TRBJ2-3
v_call: TRBV30
cdr3_aa: CAWELTGGTDTQYF
cdr3_nt: TGTGCCTGGGAATTGACAGGGGGCACAGATACGCAGTATTTT

d_call: -
j_call: TRBJ1-1
v_call: TRBV29-1
cdr3_aa: CSVGTEDIEAFF
cdr3_nt: TGCAGCGTAGGGACTGAGGATATCGAAGCTTTCTTT

d_call: TRBD1
j_call: TRBJ2-7
v_call: TRBV6-5
cdr3_aa: CASSDRDRPYEQYF
cdr3_nt: TGTGCCAGCAGTGACAGGGACAGGCCTTACGAGCAGTACTTC

d_call: TRBD1
j_call: TRBJ2-2
v_call: TRBV30
cdr3_aa: CALMGQDHTGELFF
cdr3_nt: TGTGCCTTAATGGGACAGGATCACACCGGGGAGCTGTTTTTT

d_call: TRBD1
j_call: TRBJ1-6
v_call: TRBV4-1
cdr3_aa: CASSHIGTGGNSPLHF
cdr3_nt: TGCGCCAGCAGCCATATCGGGACAGGGGGAAATTCACCCCTCCACTTT